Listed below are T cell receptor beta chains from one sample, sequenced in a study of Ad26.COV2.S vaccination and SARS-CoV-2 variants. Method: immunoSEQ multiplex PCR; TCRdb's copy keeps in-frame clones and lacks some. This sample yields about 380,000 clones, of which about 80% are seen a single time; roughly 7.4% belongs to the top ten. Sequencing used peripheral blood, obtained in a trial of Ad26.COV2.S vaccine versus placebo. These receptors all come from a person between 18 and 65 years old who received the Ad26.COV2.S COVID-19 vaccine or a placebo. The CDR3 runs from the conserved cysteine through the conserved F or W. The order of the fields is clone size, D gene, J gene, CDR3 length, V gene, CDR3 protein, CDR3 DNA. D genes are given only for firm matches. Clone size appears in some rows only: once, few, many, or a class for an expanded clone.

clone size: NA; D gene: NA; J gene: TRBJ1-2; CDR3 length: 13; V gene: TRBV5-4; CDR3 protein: CASSVDSYYGYTF; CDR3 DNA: TGTGCCAGCAGCGTGGACAGCTACTATGGCTACACCTTC
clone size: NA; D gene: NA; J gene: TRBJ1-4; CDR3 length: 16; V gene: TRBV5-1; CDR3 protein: CASSLGGRGFNEKLFF; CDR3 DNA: TGCGCCAGCAGCTTGGGGGGCCGGGGGTTTAATGAAAAACTGTTTTTT
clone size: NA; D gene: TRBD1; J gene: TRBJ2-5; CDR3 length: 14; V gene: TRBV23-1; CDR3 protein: CASVGTAWGETQYF; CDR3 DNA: TGCGCCAGCGTAGGGACAGCATGGGGAGAGACCCAGTACTTC
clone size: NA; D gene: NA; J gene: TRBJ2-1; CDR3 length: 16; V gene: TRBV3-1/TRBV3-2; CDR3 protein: CASSQDGLVSYNEQFF; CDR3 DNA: TGTGCCAGCAGCCAAGATGGGCTAGTCAGCTACAATGAGCAGTTCTTC
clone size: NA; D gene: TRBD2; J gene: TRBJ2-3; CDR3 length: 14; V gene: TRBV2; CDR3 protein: CAGTTSGSTDTQYF; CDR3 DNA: TGTGCCGGGACCACTAGCGGGAGCACAGATACGCAGTATTTT
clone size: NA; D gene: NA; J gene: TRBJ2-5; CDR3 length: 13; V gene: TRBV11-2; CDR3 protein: CASSFRHQETQYF; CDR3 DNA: TGTGCCAGCAGCTTCCGGCACCAAGAGACCCAGTACTTC
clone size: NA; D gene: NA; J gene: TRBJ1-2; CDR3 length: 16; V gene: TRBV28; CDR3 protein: CASSLAGGRLNYGYTF; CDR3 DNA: TGTGCCAGCAGTTTAGCGGGGGGCAGGCTTAACTATGGCTACACCTTC
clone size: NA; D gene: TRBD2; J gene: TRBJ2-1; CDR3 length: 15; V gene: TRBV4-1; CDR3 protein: CASSDGLAGSGEQFF; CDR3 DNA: TGCGCCAGCAGCGACGGACTAGCGGGATCCGGTGAGCAGTTCTTC
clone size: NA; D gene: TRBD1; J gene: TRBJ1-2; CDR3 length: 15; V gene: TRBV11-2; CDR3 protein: CASSLSMTGAYGYTF; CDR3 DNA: TGTGCCAGCAGCTTAAGCATGACAGGGGCCTATGGCTACACCTTC
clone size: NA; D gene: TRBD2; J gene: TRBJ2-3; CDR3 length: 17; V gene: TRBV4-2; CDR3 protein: CASSQDWRAGFSDTQYF; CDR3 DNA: TGTGCCAGCAGCCAAGATTGGCGAGCGGGGTTTTCAGATACGCAGTATTTT
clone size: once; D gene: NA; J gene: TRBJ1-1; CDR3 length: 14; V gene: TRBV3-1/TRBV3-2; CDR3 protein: CASSQRDLNTEAFF; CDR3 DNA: TGTGCCAGCAGCCAACGGGACCTTAACACTGAAGCTTTCTTT
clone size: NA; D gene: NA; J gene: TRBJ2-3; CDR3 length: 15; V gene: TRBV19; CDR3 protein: CASSSARGRADTQYF; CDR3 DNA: TGTGCCAGTAGTAGTGCCAGGGGGAGGGCAGATACGCAGTATTTT
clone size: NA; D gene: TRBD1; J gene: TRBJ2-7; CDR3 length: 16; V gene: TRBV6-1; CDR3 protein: CASSATSGQTFYEQYF; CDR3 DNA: TGTGCCAGCAGTGCCACATCGGGACAGACCTTCTACGAGCAGTACTTC
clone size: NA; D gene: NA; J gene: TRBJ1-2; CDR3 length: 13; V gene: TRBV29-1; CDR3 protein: CICSTTGFYGYTF; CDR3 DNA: TGCATCTGTTCTACGACAGGCTTCTATGGCTACACCTTC
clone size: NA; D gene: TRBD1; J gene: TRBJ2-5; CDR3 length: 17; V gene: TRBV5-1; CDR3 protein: CASSSGWGQLLQETQYF; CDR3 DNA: TGCGCCAGCAGCTCCGGATGGGGACAGCTTCTCCAAGAGACCCAGTACTTC
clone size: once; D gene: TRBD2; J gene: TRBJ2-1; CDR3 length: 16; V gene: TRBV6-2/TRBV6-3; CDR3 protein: CASSYTSGGAVLEQFF; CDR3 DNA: TGTGCCAGCAGTTACACCAGCGGGGGGGCCGTACTTGAGCAGTTCTTC
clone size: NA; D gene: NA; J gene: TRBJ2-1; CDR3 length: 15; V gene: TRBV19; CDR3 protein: CASSPLGVNVNEQFF; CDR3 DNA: TGTGCCAGTAGTCCTCTCGGAGTGAATGTCAATGAGCAGTTCTTC
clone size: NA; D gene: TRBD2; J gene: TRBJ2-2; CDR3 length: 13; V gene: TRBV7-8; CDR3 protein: CASSLGGAGELFF; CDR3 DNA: TGTGCCAGCAGCTTGGGAGGGGCCGGGGAGCTGTTTTTT
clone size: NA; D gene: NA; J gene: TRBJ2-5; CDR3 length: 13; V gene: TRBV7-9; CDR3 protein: CASSPGWGGGQYF; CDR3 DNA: TGTGCCAGCAGTCCAGGATGGGGAGGGGGCCAGTACTTC